This T cell receptor beta chain was recorded in a study of T cell changes during pregnancy in multiple sclerosis. The assay was immunoSEQ multiplex PCR, and TCRdb's table has in-frame clones only and misses some. The sample has 93,000 or so clones, 75% to 95% seen once. This CDR3 has 15 amino acids. Germline V gene lookup returns CDR1 SGHTA and CDR2 FQGTGA. V trimming: 4 bases; J trimming: 8 bases; junction bases outside the gene matches: 8. The receptor was derived from a female donor with multiple sclerosis, enrolled in a pregnancy study. The sequencing used peripheral blood, collected before pregnancy. The rearrangement joins TRBV7-3 to TRBJ2-2, with 9 bases identical to TRBD1. The CDR3 protein is CASSYPGQGLGELFF. In DNA form, the CDR3 reads TGTGCCAGCAGCTACCCGGGACAGGGACTTGGGGAGCTGTTTTTT.